The clone carrying this TCR beta chain was counted a few times. Its antigen remains unidentified. This entry is derived from a study of cytomegalovirus exposure and HLA in healthy donors. Overall study results and limits: Sequence variants that were highly shared formed a cluster that was likely a sequencing artifact. In a later analysis, V- and J-gene trimming of beta chains associated with a DCLRE1C missense variant, replicated independently. According to reports, the classifier identified cytomegalovirus status with high specificity and sensitivity. What a later analysis showed was that several of the most significant clusters appeared linked to common viral pathogens.

The PCR was carried out with 60 Vbeta primers and 13 Jbeta primers. Clones were read by immunoSEQ multiplex PCR, and TCRdb kept only the in-frame ones, dropping some. The sample shows fewer than 200,000 clones, over 9.5% of them seen only once. This CDR3 is built from 14 residues. In germline, CDR1 is SGHTA, CDR2 FQGNSA. Between the trimmed V and J ends, which lost 5 bases and 5 bases, there was a span of 12 bases. The clonotype was recovered from a man aged 45-60 years in good health and CMV-seropositive. The sequencing sample was made of PBMCs. The rearrangement joins TRBV7-2 to TRBJ2-2, with D perhaps matching TRBD2 (5 bases). In DNA form, the CDR3 reads TGTGCCAGCAGCCTCGGGGTGCATACCGGGGAGCTGTTTTTT. Its protein product is CASSLGVHTGELFF.